A selection of T cell receptor beta chains follows, all from one sample in a study of blood T cell repertoires in COVID-19. Libraries were prepared by immunoSEQ multiplex PCR; TCRdb keeps only in-frame clonotypes and omits some of them. The sample consists of 100,000 to 130,000 clones, about 88% of them appearing once. The source material was peripheral blood. The origin of the receptors is a human donor in a cohort sampled during active COVID-19. Each CDR3 is given with its conserved first and last residue. Each record gives: D gene, V gene, J gene, clone size, CDR3 protein, CDR3 DNA. D genes are given only for firm matches. Only part of the rows carry a size: once, few, many, or a class if the clone is expanded.

d_call: .
v_call: TRBV4-1
j_call: TRBJ1-3
clone_size: once
cdr3_aa: CASSPESSGNTIYF
cdr3_nt: TGCGCCAGCAGCCCCGAGAGCTCTGGAAACACCATATATTTT

d_call: TRBD1
v_call: TRBV6-5
j_call: TRBJ2-1
clone_size: .
cdr3_aa: CASSTQGLNYNEQFF
cdr3_nt: TGTGCCAGCAGTACACAGGGGCTAAACTACAATGAGCAGTTCTTC

d_call: .
v_call: TRBV19
j_call: TRBJ1-1
clone_size: .
cdr3_aa: CASSIDQGLGNTEAFF
cdr3_nt: TGTGCCAGTAGTATAGATCAGGGGCTGGGGAACACTGAAGCTTTCTTT

d_call: .
v_call: TRBV28
j_call: TRBJ2-1
clone_size: .
cdr3_aa: CASRDSPYNEQFF
cdr3_nt: TGTGCCAGCAGGGACTCCCCCTACAATGAGCAGTTCTTC

d_call: .
v_call: TRBV19
j_call: TRBJ2-2
clone_size: .
cdr3_aa: CASAKARGTGELFF
cdr3_nt: TGTGCCAGTGCCAAAGCCCGTGGCACCGGGGAGCTGTTTTTT

d_call: TRBD1
v_call: TRBV2
j_call: TRBJ2-3
clone_size: .
cdr3_aa: CASMGQSSTDTQYF
cdr3_nt: TGTGCCAGCATGGGACAGAGCAGCACAGATACGCAGTATTTT

d_call: .
v_call: TRBV20-1
j_call: TRBJ2-1
clone_size: .
cdr3_aa: CSASVSVLYNEQFF
cdr3_nt: TGCAGTGCTAGTGTTTCGGTCCTGTACAATGAGCAGTTCTTC

d_call: .
v_call: TRBV11-2
j_call: TRBJ1-1
clone_size: .
cdr3_aa: CASSQSQGWNTEAFF
cdr3_nt: TGTGCCAGCAGCCAGTCACAGGGATGGAACACTGAAGCTTTCTTT

d_call: TRBD1
v_call: TRBV9
j_call: TRBJ1-1
clone_size: .
cdr3_aa: CASSATGGRTEAFF
cdr3_nt: TGTGCCAGCAGCGCAACAGGGGGGAGGACTGAAGCTTTCTTT

d_call: TRBD2
v_call: TRBV2
j_call: TRBJ2-2
clone_size: .
cdr3_aa: CASSGPRLAGGLVVGELFF
cdr3_nt: TGTGCCAGCAGTGGCCCGCGACTAGCGGGGGGGCTCGTGGTCGGGGAGCTGTTTTTT

d_call: TRBD1
v_call: TRBV10-1
j_call: TRBJ2-7
clone_size: .
cdr3_aa: CASSWDRLSEQYF
cdr3_nt: TGCGCCAGCAGTTGGGACAGGCTGAGCGAGCAGTACTTC

d_call: TRBD1
v_call: TRBV19
j_call: TRBJ1-1
clone_size: .
cdr3_aa: CASSIGTGVETTEAFF
cdr3_nt: TGTGCCAGTAGTATAGGGACAGGGGTAGAGACCACTGAAGCTTTCTTT

d_call: .
v_call: TRBV4-1
j_call: TRBJ1-3
clone_size: .
cdr3_aa: CASSQAGGEYSGNTIYF
cdr3_nt: TGCGCCAGCAGCCAAGCTGGCGGGGAATACTCTGGAAACACCATATATTTT

d_call: TRBD2
v_call: TRBV10-2
j_call: TRBJ2-1
clone_size: .
cdr3_aa: CASGLAGGPYNEQFF
cdr3_nt: TGCGCCAGCGGATTAGCGGGAGGGCCCTACAATGAGCAGTTCTTC

d_call: TRBD2
v_call: TRBV29-1
j_call: TRBJ2-1
clone_size: .
cdr3_aa: CSAVAGGPRNEQFF
cdr3_nt: TGCAGCGCCGTAGCGGGGGGCCCTCGGAATGAGCAGTTCTTC

d_call: TRBD1
v_call: TRBV28
j_call: TRBJ2-7
clone_size: .
cdr3_aa: CASSPRSGTGWPDEQYF
cdr3_nt: TGTGCCAGCAGTCCCCGATCCGGGACAGGGTGGCCCGACGAGCAGTACTTT

d_call: TRBD1
v_call: TRBV28
j_call: TRBJ1-2
clone_size: .
cdr3_aa: CASSGLGTGKVGGYTF
cdr3_nt: TGTGCCAGCAGTGGCCTGGGGACAGGGAAAGTCGGTGGCTACACCTTC

d_call: TRBD2
v_call: TRBV28
j_call: TRBJ2-5
clone_size: .
cdr3_aa: CATSLSGRGETQYF
cdr3_nt: TGTGCCACCTCGCTTAGCGGGAGAGGGGAGACCCAGTACTTC

d_call: .
v_call: TRBV7-2
j_call: TRBJ1-5
clone_size: .
cdr3_aa: CASSTHGLAQHF
cdr3_nt: TGTGCCAGCAGCACGCATGGCCTGGCCCAGCATTTT

d_call: .
v_call: TRBV4-1
j_call: TRBJ1-3
clone_size: .
cdr3_aa: CASSQDRGSGNTIYF
cdr3_nt: TGCGCCAGCAGCCAAGACAGGGGCTCTGGAAACACCATATATTTT

d_call: TRBD1
v_call: TRBV6-5
j_call: TRBJ2-5
clone_size: .
cdr3_aa: CASSYFGTGGGETQYF
cdr3_nt: TGTGCCAGCAGTTACTTCGGGACAGGGGGCGGAGAGACCCAGTACTTC

d_call: TRBD1
v_call: TRBV10-2
j_call: TRBJ2-3
clone_size: .
cdr3_aa: CASSEGQGGSTDTQYF
cdr3_nt: TGCGCCAGCAGTGAGGGACAGGGGGGGAGCACAGATACGCAGTATTTT

d_call: .
v_call: TRBV7-3
j_call: TRBJ2-1
clone_size: .
cdr3_aa: CASSPTGNEQFF
cdr3_nt: TGTGCCAGCAGCCCAACAGGGAATGAGCAGTTCTTC

d_call: TRBD2
v_call: TRBV19
j_call: TRBJ2-7
clone_size: once
cdr3_aa: CASTPTSGPSYEQYF
cdr3_nt: TGTGCCAGTACCCCGACTAGCGGGCCGTCCTACGAGCAGTACTTC

d_call: TRBD2
v_call: TRBV11-3
j_call: TRBJ2-1
clone_size: .
cdr3_aa: CASSLVAGGLNEQFF
cdr3_nt: TGTGCCAGCAGCTTAGTGGCGGGGGGTTTAAATGAGCAGTTCTTC

d_call: TRBD1
v_call: TRBV27
j_call: TRBJ1-5
clone_size: .
cdr3_aa: CASQGAGQPQHF
cdr3_nt: TGTGCCAGCCAGGGGGCGGGCCAGCCCCAGCATTTT

d_call: TRBD1
v_call: TRBV15
j_call: TRBJ1-4
clone_size: .
cdr3_aa: CATSRGSGTVQEKLFF
cdr3_nt: TGTGCCACCAGCAGGGGATCAGGGACAGTTCAAGAAAAACTGTTTTTT

d_call: TRBD2
v_call: TRBV3-1/TRBV3-2
j_call: TRBJ2-2
clone_size: .
cdr3_aa: CASSLIPGLASGELFF
cdr3_nt: TGTGCCAGCAGCCTCATTCCGGGACTAGCATCCGGGGAGCTGTTTTTT